One sample yielded the 4 T cell receptor beta chains listed below, sequenced in a study of siplizumab effects on memory and regulatory T cells. The data were produced by immunoSEQ multiplex PCR, yet TCRdb's version contains in-frame clones alone and is incomplete. The sample records about 100,000 clones, 94% being singletons. The sample was Tregs sorted from blood. Receptor source: a human donor in good health.

The rearrangement uses TRBV5-4 and TRBJ1-2; unclear D gene. Trimming removed 0 bases at V and 4 bases at J, with 16 bases between. The CDR3 is made up of 16 amino acids. CDR1 is SGHNT and CDR2 is YYREEE in the germline V gene (reference sequence). The CDR3 reads CASSLASGRSIYGYTF. CDR3 bases: TGTGCCAGCAGCTTGGCCTCGGGCAGGTCCATCTATGGCTACACCTTC. Filled out from reference TRBV5-4 and TRBJ1-2, the complete variable domain reads ETGVTQSPTHLIKTRGQQVTLRCSSQSGHNTVSWYQQALGQGPQFIFQYYREEENGRGNFPPRFSGLQFPNYSSELNVNALELDDSALYLCASSLASGRSIYGYTFGSGTRLTVV.

The rearrangement uses TRBV9 and TRBJ2-2; no reliable D call. The V end lost 0 bases, the J end lost 4 bases, and 16 bases lay between the germline ends. Looked up from germline, CDR1 is SGDLS and CDR2 is YYNGEE. CDR3 size: 17 residues. CDR3 sequence (DNA): TGTGCCAGCAGCGTAGAAGGCGCACTGCAGGCCACCGGGGAGCTGTTTTTT. Protein: CASSVEGALQATGELFF.

The genes are TRBV5-6 and TRBJ1-3; D is unclear. This CDR3 is 16 amino acids long. CDR1 SGHDT and CDR2 YYEEEE come from the germline V gene. Trimming pared 3 bases from V and 0 bases from J, leaving 13 bases between. CDR3 DNA sequence: TGTGCCAGCAGCTCACTCGGGAACTTCTCTGGAAACACCATATATTTT. Translated: CASSSLGNFSGNTIYF. Filled out from reference TRBV5-6 and TRBJ1-3, the complete variable domain reads DAGVTQSPTHLIKTRGQQVTLRCSPKSGHDTVSWYQQALGQGPQFIFQYYEEEERQRGNFPDRFSGHQFPNYSSELNVNALLLGDSALYLCASSSLGNFSGNTIYFGEGSWLTVV.

This chain connects TRBV11-3 to TRBJ2-5; D possibly corresponds to TRBD2 (5 bases). With 0 bases removed from V and 7 bases from J, the gap between germline ends came to 9 bases. The CDR3 is made up of 13 amino acids. Looked up from germline, CDR1 is SGHNT and CDR2 is YENEEA. The CDR3 coding sequence is TGTGCCAGCAGCTTAGAACTAGATGGGACCCAGTACTTC. Residues: CASSLELDGTQYF.